This TCR beta chain was retrieved from a study of T-cell reconstitution after alpha-beta-depleted transplantation in children. This clonotype was observed many times. The CDR3 extends over 13 amino acids. V was clipped by 2 bases and J by 2 bases, with 6 bases between them. The V gene's germline CDR1 is KGHSH and CDR2 LQKENI. The TCRbeta library was prepared with unique molecular identifiers. TCRdb re-called the PCR reads with MiXCR, one entry per CDR3 protein. The sample yields about 600,000 distinct CDR3 sequences, roughly a tenth seen once. This specimen was PBMCs from the stem cell graft donor, taken from the stem cell graft. The chain employs TRBV18 and TRBJ2-5, with D possibly being TRBD1 (5 bases). This clonotype was sampled from a human donor who donated a stem cell graft to a child with acute myeloid leukemia. The CDR3 region is CASSPRTQETQYF. CDR3 bases: TGTGCCAGCTCACCAAGGACACAAGAGACCCAGTACTTC.